The rows below give T cell receptor beta chains drawn from one sample of a study of CD8+ T cells in alopecia areata. Libraries were prepared by immunoSEQ multiplex PCR; TCRdb keeps only in-frame clonotypes and omits some of them. The sample holds around 190,000 clones, 50% to 60% seen once. Sequenced material: CD4+ T cells sorted from blood, taken at week 4, from a patient treated with tofacitinib. Receptors were obtained from a human donor with alopecia areata. Each CDR3 is given with its conserved first and last residue. Fields, in order: D gene, J gene, V gene, clone size, CDR3 protein, CDR3 DNA. D genes are given only for firm matches. Clone size appears in some rows only: once, few, many, or a class for an expanded clone.

d_gene: TRBD2; j_gene: TRBJ2-5; v_gene: TRBV30; abundance: .; CDR3aa: CAWSPVTGTRGETQYF; CDR3nt: TGTGCCTGGAGTCCTGTCACCGGGACTAGGGGAGAGACCCAGTACTTC
d_gene: .; j_gene: TRBJ2-4; v_gene: TRBV30; abundance: .; CDR3aa: CAWSVGASKNIQYF; CDR3nt: TGTGCCTGGAGTGTCGGGGCCTCCAAAAACATTCAGTACTTC
d_gene: TRBD2; j_gene: TRBJ2-2; v_gene: TRBV15; abundance: once; CDR3aa: CATSIGAGGPLTGELFF; CDR3nt: TGTGCCACCAGCATCGGGGCGGGAGGGCCCCTAACCGGGGAGCTGTTTTTT
d_gene: .; j_gene: TRBJ2-5; v_gene: TRBV27; abundance: few; CDR3aa: CATRARETQYF; CDR3nt: TGTGCGACTAGAGCGAGGGAGACCCAGTACTTC
d_gene: .; j_gene: TRBJ2-3; v_gene: TRBV29-1; abundance: .; CDR3aa: CSVEDSTDTQYF; CDR3nt: TGCAGCGTTGAGGACAGTACGGATACGCAGTATTTT
d_gene: .; j_gene: TRBJ1-4; v_gene: TRBV2; abundance: .; CDR3aa: CASSLGGLAEKLFF; CDR3nt: TGTGCCAGCAGCCTTGGAGGTTTAGCTGAAAAACTGTTTTTT
d_gene: TRBD2; j_gene: TRBJ2-5; v_gene: TRBV15; abundance: .; CDR3aa: CATSTRTSGQETQYF; CDR3nt: TGTGCCACCAGCACCAGGACTAGCGGTCAAGAGACCCAGTACTTC
d_gene: .; j_gene: TRBJ2-7; v_gene: TRBV30; abundance: .; CDR3aa: CAWRPAGARDEQYF; CDR3nt: TGTGCCTGGAGACCAGCCGGGGCGCGGGACGAGCAGTACTTC
d_gene: .; j_gene: TRBJ2-5; v_gene: TRBV2; abundance: .; CDR3aa: CASSDERAGLGETQYF; CDR3nt: TGTGCCAGCAGTGACGAGCGCGCAGGCCTCGGAGAGACCCAGTACTTC
d_gene: .; j_gene: TRBJ1-5; v_gene: TRBV7-2; abundance: few; CDR3aa: CASSLERGGHQPQHF; CDR3nt: TGTGCCAGCAGCTTAGAGCGGGGTGGGCATCAGCCCCAGCATTTT
d_gene: TRBD1; j_gene: TRBJ1-1; v_gene: TRBV30; abundance: once; CDR3aa: CAWSVLQGGTEAFF; CDR3nt: TGTGCCTGGAGTGTATTACAGGGGGGCACTGAAGCTTTCTTT
d_gene: TRBD2; j_gene: TRBJ2-5; v_gene: TRBV30; abundance: .; CDR3aa: CAWSNGYSGTQGETQYF; CDR3nt: TGTGCCTGGAGTAACGGGTATAGCGGGACCCAAGGGGAGACCCAGTACTTC
d_gene: .; j_gene: TRBJ1-2; v_gene: TRBV5-1; abundance: once; CDR3aa: CASSLKVDSPYGYTF; CDR3nt: TGCGCCAGCAGCCTGAAGGTGGACAGTCCTTATGGCTACACCTTC
d_gene: TRBD2; j_gene: TRBJ2-5; v_gene: TRBV5-4; abundance: .; CDR3aa: CASSQLAASIETQYF; CDR3nt: TGTGCCAGCAGCCAACTAGCGGCCAGCATCGAGACCCAGTACTTC
d_gene: TRBD2; j_gene: TRBJ2-7; v_gene: TRBV18; abundance: .; CDR3aa: CASSPTSGVPYEQYF; CDR3nt: TGTGCCAGCTCACCGACTAGCGGGGTACCCTACGAGCAGTACTTC
d_gene: TRBD1; j_gene: TRBJ2-1; v_gene: TRBV29-1; abundance: .; CDR3aa: CSVEAGTGDYNEQFF; CDR3nt: TGCAGCGTTGAAGCCGGGACAGGGGATTACAATGAGCAGTTCTTC
d_gene: .; j_gene: TRBJ1-1; v_gene: TRBV11-1; abundance: .; CDR3aa: CASSFGRLNTEAFF; CDR3nt: TGTGCCAGCAGCTTCGGACGGCTGAACACTGAAGCTTTCTTT
d_gene: .; j_gene: TRBJ2-6; v_gene: TRBV30; abundance: few; CDR3aa: CAWSTTWGANVLTF; CDR3nt: TGTGCCTGGAGTACCACGTGGGGGGCCAACGTCCTGACTTTC
d_gene: TRBD1; j_gene: TRBJ2-5; v_gene: TRBV10-3; abundance: .; CDR3aa: CAIRGDRQQETQYF; CDR3nt: TGTGCCATCAGGGGGGACAGACAGCAAGAGACCCAGTACTTC
d_gene: .; j_gene: TRBJ2-1; v_gene: TRBV4-1; abundance: once; CDR3aa: CASSPEGYTSSYNEQFF; CDR3nt: TGCGCCAGCAGCCCAGAGGGGTACACCAGCTCCTACAATGAGCAGTTCTTC
d_gene: .; j_gene: TRBJ2-3; v_gene: TRBV5-1; abundance: .; CDR3aa: CASSLLSQGSTDTQYF; CDR3nt: TGCGCCAGCAGCTTGTTGTCGCAGGGGAGCACAGATACGCAGTATTTT
d_gene: .; j_gene: TRBJ1-2; v_gene: TRBV5-6; abundance: .; CDR3aa: CASLPGGSYGYTF; CDR3nt: TGTGCCAGCCTCCCCGGGGGTAGCTATGGCTACACCTTC
d_gene: .; j_gene: TRBJ1-2; v_gene: TRBV23-1; abundance: few; CDR3aa: CASSQFDSPEGYTF; CDR3nt: TGCGCCAGCAGTCAGTTCGACAGCCCGGAAGGCTACACCTTC
d_gene: TRBD2; j_gene: TRBJ2-4; v_gene: TRBV27; abundance: .; CDR3aa: CASSLKGGESGRRNIQYF; CDR3nt: TGTGCCAGCAGCCTTAAGGGAGGGGAGAGCGGGAGGCGAAACATTCAGTACTTC
d_gene: TRBD1; j_gene: TRBJ1-2; v_gene: TRBV28; abundance: .; CDR3aa: CASMDRDYGYTF; CDR3nt: TGTGCCAGCATGGACAGGGACTATGGCTACACCTTC
d_gene: TRBD1; j_gene: TRBJ2-5; v_gene: TRBV2; abundance: few; CDR3aa: CASNPGQRQKTQYF; CDR3nt: TGTGCCAGCAATCCGGGACAGCGTCAGAAGACCCAGTACTTC
d_gene: .; j_gene: TRBJ2-1; v_gene: TRBV15; abundance: once; CDR3aa: CATSRESQQFF; CDR3nt: TGTGCCACCAGCAGGGAATCTCAGCAGTTCTTC
d_gene: TRBD1; j_gene: TRBJ1-2; v_gene: TRBV7-2; abundance: .; CDR3aa: CASSPTGNYGYTF; CDR3nt: TGTGCCAGCAGCCCGACAGGGAACTATGGCTACACCTTC
d_gene: .; j_gene: TRBJ2-7; v_gene: TRBV21-1; abundance: .; CDR3aa: CASSTPKGLEQYF; CDR3nt: TGTGCCAGCAGCACCCCGAAGGGGCTCGAGCAGTACTTC
d_gene: TRBD1; j_gene: TRBJ1-2; v_gene: TRBV29-1; abundance: .; CDR3aa: CSVGQGANYGYTF; CDR3nt: TGCAGCGTTGGACAGGGGGCTAACTATGGCTACACCTTC
d_gene: .; j_gene: TRBJ2-5; v_gene: TRBV7-3; abundance: .; CDR3aa: CASSRGASRGKETQYF; CDR3nt: TGTGCCAGCAGCCGGGGCGCTAGTAGAGGGAAGGAGACCCAGTACTTC
d_gene: .; j_gene: TRBJ2-2; v_gene: TRBV2; abundance: .; CDR3aa: CASSVRLGTGELFF; CDR3nt: TGTGCCAGCAGTGTCAGGCTTGGGACCGGGGAGCTGTTTTTT
d_gene: TRBD2; j_gene: TRBJ2-5; v_gene: TRBV15; abundance: .; CDR3aa: CATGLAGIFQETQYF; CDR3nt: TGTGCCACCGGACTAGCGGGAATATTCCAAGAGACCCAGTACTTC
d_gene: .; j_gene: TRBJ1-4; v_gene: TRBV4-3; abundance: .; CDR3aa: CASSQGQPGGEKLFF; CDR3nt: TGCGCCAGCAGCCAAGGACAGCCGGGGGGTGAAAAACTGTTTTTT
d_gene: .; j_gene: TRBJ2-2; v_gene: TRBV29-1; abundance: .; CDR3aa: CSGGRTGELFF; CDR3nt: TGCAGCGGCGGAAGAACCGGGGAGCTGTTTTTT
d_gene: TRBD2; j_gene: TRBJ2-1; v_gene: TRBV29-1; abundance: once; CDR3aa: CSVETLAGVSGNEQFF; CDR3nt: TGCAGCGTTGAAACTCTAGCGGGAGTTTCGGGGAATGAGCAGTTCTTC
d_gene: TRBD1; j_gene: TRBJ2-3; v_gene: TRBV7-2; abundance: few; CDR3aa: CASSRRTGGTDTQYF; CDR3nt: TGTGCCAGCAGCCGCCGGACAGGGGGCACAGATACGCAGTATTTT
d_gene: .; j_gene: TRBJ2-6; v_gene: TRBV2; abundance: .; CDR3aa: CASSEDRAGANVLTF; CDR3nt: TGTGCCAGCAGTGAAGACAGGGCTGGGGCCAACGTCCTGACTTTC
d_gene: .; j_gene: TRBJ1-2; v_gene: TRBV19; abundance: .; CDR3aa: CASRTQDWDGGYTF; CDR3nt: TGTGCCAGTAGAACTCAGGACTGGGACGGGGGCTACACCTTC
d_gene: TRBD1; j_gene: TRBJ2-3; v_gene: TRBV30; abundance: once; CDR3aa: CAWSRTGKSNTQYF; CDR3nt: TGTGCCTGGAGTCGGACAGGGAAATCGAATACGCAGTATTTT
d_gene: .; j_gene: TRBJ2-1; v_gene: TRBV5-4; abundance: .; CDR3aa: CASSLRTGVYNEQFF; CDR3nt: TGTGCCAGCAGCTTGAGAACGGGAGTCTACAATGAGCAGTTCTTC
d_gene: .; j_gene: TRBJ1-1; v_gene: TRBV29-1; abundance: few; CDR3aa: CSVDPGGTEAFF; CDR3nt: TGCAGCGTGGACCCTGGGGGAACTGAAGCTTTCTTT
d_gene: TRBD1; j_gene: TRBJ1-2; v_gene: TRBV9; abundance: .; CDR3aa: CASSVVGTGYGYTF; CDR3nt: TGTGCCAGCAGCGTGGTTGGGACAGGGTATGGCTACACCTTC
d_gene: .; j_gene: TRBJ2-4; v_gene: TRBV5-1; abundance: few; CDR3aa: CASSFTGLAKNIQYF; CDR3nt: TGCGCCAGCAGCTTCACGGGACTAGCCAAAAACATTCAGTACTTC
d_gene: .; j_gene: TRBJ2-3; v_gene: TRBV5-1; abundance: .; CDR3aa: CASSLAGWPDTQYF; CDR3nt: TGCGCCAGCAGCTTGGCGGGGTGGCCCGATACGCAGTATTTT
d_gene: TRBD1; j_gene: TRBJ2-3; v_gene: TRBV29-1; abundance: .; CDR3aa: CSVRRQGLTDTQYF; CDR3nt: TGCAGCGTTAGGCGACAGGGTCTGACAGATACGCAGTATTTT
d_gene: .; j_gene: TRBJ2-5; v_gene: TRBV7-8; abundance: .; CDR3aa: CASSLGVAGKETQYF; CDR3nt: TGTGCCAGCAGCTTAGGGGTTGCGGGGAAAGAGACCCAGTACTTC
d_gene: .; j_gene: TRBJ1-2; v_gene: TRBV6-1; abundance: .; CDR3aa: CASSAGGPEAYGYTF; CDR3nt: TGTGCCAGCAGTGCTGGGGGCCCGGAGGCCTATGGCTACACCTTC
d_gene: TRBD1; j_gene: TRBJ2-1; v_gene: TRBV11-2; abundance: .; CDR3aa: CASSLVRGRYNEQFF; CDR3nt: TGTGCCAGCAGCTTAGTGAGGGGGCGATACAATGAGCAGTTCTTC
d_gene: .; j_gene: TRBJ2-3; v_gene: TRBV5-4; abundance: .; CDR3aa: CASSLVRVTDTQYF; CDR3nt: TGTGCCAGCAGCTTGGTCCGGGTCACAGATACGCAGTATTTT
d_gene: TRBD2; j_gene: TRBJ2-1; v_gene: TRBV30; abundance: .; CDR3aa: CAWRGAASGNSRSYNEQFF; CDR3nt: TGTGCCTGGAGAGGGGCGGCTAGCGGGAATTCCCGCTCCTACAATGAGCAGTTCTTC
d_gene: .; j_gene: TRBJ1-2; v_gene: TRBV4-1; abundance: .; CDR3aa: CASSQDEGSDYGYTF; CDR3nt: TGCGCCAGCAGCCAAGATGAGGGGAGTGACTATGGCTACACCTTC
d_gene: TRBD1; j_gene: TRBJ2-1; v_gene: TRBV7-8; abundance: few; CDR3aa: CASSRPGTGAYNEQFF; CDR3nt: TGTGCCAGCAGCCGCCCCGGGACAGGGGCCTACAATGAGCAGTTCTTC
d_gene: .; j_gene: TRBJ1-1; v_gene: TRBV30; abundance: .; CDR3aa: CAWSGDIPGTEAFF; CDR3nt: TGTGCCTGGAGTGGGGACATCCCGGGCACTGAAGCTTTCTTT
d_gene: .; j_gene: TRBJ2-5; v_gene: TRBV4-1; abundance: .; CDR3aa: CASSLNGTQYF; CDR3nt: TGCGCCAGCAGCCTGAACGGGACCCAGTACTTC
d_gene: TRBD2; j_gene: TRBJ2-1; v_gene: TRBV30; abundance: .; CDR3aa: CAWSPPSGRQEQFF; CDR3nt: TGTGCCTGGAGTCCCCCTAGCGGGAGACAGGAGCAGTTCTTC
d_gene: .; j_gene: TRBJ1-2; v_gene: TRBV30; abundance: .; CDR3aa: CAWSPSNYGYTF; CDR3nt: TGTGCCTGGAGTCCCAGTAACTATGGCTACACCTTC
d_gene: .; j_gene: TRBJ1-1; v_gene: TRBV30; abundance: few; CDR3aa: CAWSFRHSSDSEAFF; CDR3nt: TGTGCCTGGAGTTTTCGACATTCCTCTGACTCTGAAGCTTTCTTT
d_gene: TRBD2; j_gene: TRBJ2-5; v_gene: TRBV4-1; abundance: .; CDR3aa: CASSHGAGTSAYGETQYF; CDR3nt: TGCGCCAGCAGCCACGGAGCCGGGACTAGTGCATACGGGGAGACCCAGTACTTC
d_gene: TRBD1; j_gene: TRBJ2-1; v_gene: TRBV9; abundance: .; CDR3aa: CASSVVDRGFYEQFF; CDR3nt: TGTGCCAGCAGCGTAGTTGACAGGGGGTTCTATGAGCAGTTCTTC